This T cell receptor beta chain was profiled in a study of identical twins. Points from the study as a whole: The models systematically underestimated how much out-of-frame TCR alpha was shared in monozygotic twins. Out-of-frame alpha sequences common to twins were enriched for low generation probability. Analyses of zero insertions could, in part, be confounded by invariant MAIT and iNKT cells.

Turning to this clonotype: Its antigen is not known. A junction end diverges from the germline sequence, so it may reflect a read error.

TCRdb reanalysed the 5' RACE reads using MiXCR and keeps one entry per CDR3 protein. The repertoire holds about 520,000 distinct CDR3 sequences, roughly 21% seen once, with around 0.91% in the top ten. Germline V CDR1 and CDR2: SGHVS, FQNEAQ. CDR3 length: 13 residues. These same records also appear under a second study, on T cells expressing NK-cell markers. This second study says: The sequencing cohort of eight donors included seven HCMV-seropositive individuals and one seronegative individual.

The sample was CD4+ T cells sorted from blood. The clonotype was recovered from a woman in her late teens or twenties in good health. The chain links TRBV7-8 to TRBJ2-3, with D possibly being TRBD2 (5 bases). This CDR3 is CVSRGSWTDTQYF. The DNA for the CDR3 is TGTGTCAGCAGAGGGAGTTGGACAGATACGCAGTATTTT. The whole variable domain, filled in from reference TRBV7-8 and TRBJ2-3, reads GAGVSQSPRYKVAKRGQDVALRCDPISGHVSLFWYQQALGQGPEFLTYFQNEAQLDKSGLPSDRFFAERPEGSVSTLKIQRTQQEDSAVYLCVSRGSWTDTQYFGPGTRLTVL.